Shown below are 21 T cell receptor beta chains from a single sample sequenced in a study of blood T cells in healthy people across ages. Next came a second PCR, run for about 7 to 12 cycles, which used a sample-barcoded 5' primer along with a J-beta primer mix. In TCRdb, the 5' RACE reads were re-called with MiXCR into one record per CDR3 protein. The sample yields around 1,600,000 distinct CDR3 sequences, approximately 43% seen once. The sample was blood. The receptors derive from a woman aged 18-30 years in good health.

J is TRBJ2-7 and V is TRBV4-3; TRBD2 aligns across 11 bases. Germline lookup yields CDR1 LGHNA and CDR2 YSLEER. The CDR3 has 16 residues. With V trimmed by 3 bases and J by 5 bases, 9 bases remained unmatched. For the CDR3, the DNA is TGCGCCAGCAGCCAGGGCTATAGCGGGGGGGCAGACGAGCAGTACTTC. It yields the protein CASSQGYSGGADEQYF.

This clonotype has a handful of counts. This chain uses TRBV10-3 with TRBJ1-1; D uncertain. The germline V and J ends were trimmed by 6 bases and 4 bases, with 12 bases remaining between them. The germline gives CDR1 ENHRY, CDR2 SYGVKD. This CDR3 is 13 amino acids long. The CDR3 nucleotides read TGTGCCATCAGCCTTGGAGTGGGCACTGAAGCTTTCTTT. This encodes CAISLGVGTEAFF.

The chain uses TRBV20-1 and TRBJ2-1, with 10 positions matching TRBD2. Germline V gene lookup returns CDR1 DFQATT and CDR2 SNEGSKA (reference sequence). The CDR3 has 16 residues. V gave up 2 bases and J gave up 4 bases; unmatched junction bases: 8. In DNA form, the CDR3 reads TGCAGTGCTAGAAGGACTAGCGGCCTCTCTTACAATGAGCAGTTCTTC. Translating it yields CSARRTSGLSYNEQFF.

V usage is TRBV27 and J usage is TRBJ2-1; 8 nucleotides line up with TRBD2. Losses at the gene ends were 3 bases for V and 8 bases for J; bases not matched to a gene: 0. The germline CDR1 and CDR2 sequences are MNHEY and SMNVEV (reference sequence). There are 12 residues in the CDR3. Here the CDR3 reads CASSFGRDEQFF. CDR3 DNA: TGTGCCAGCAGTTTCGGGAGGGATGAGCAGTTCTTC.

This chain connects TRBV27 to TRBJ2-7; possibly TRBD1 for D (5 bases). Germline CDR1 is MNHEY and CDR2 is SMNVEV (reference sequence). V shed 8 bases and J shed 4 bases, with 9 bases lying between them. CDR3 length: 11 amino acids. In nucleotides, the CDR3 is TGTGCCAGCGGCAACAGGTACGAGCAGTACTTC. This gives the protein CASGNRYEQYF.

The table lists this clonotype with a count of one. V gene TRBV27 combines with J gene TRBJ2-5, with a possible D match to TRBD1 (5 bases). With the DNA end fitting TRBJ2-4 better, the J assignment may be wrong. The CDR3 spans 14 residues. CDR1 MNHEY and CDR2 SMNVEV come from the germline V gene (reference sequence). Written as DNA, the CDR3 is TGTGCCAGCAGTGTAGAAGGGGCTGGAAGCATTCAGTACTTC. This translates into CASSVEGAGSIQYF.

A few counts support this clonotype. This rearrangement joins TRBV9 to TRBJ2-1; 8 nucleotides match TRBD1. CDR1 is SGDLS, CDR2 YYNGEE, per germline. V lost 0 bases to trimming and J lost 1 base; unmatched junction nucleotides: 6. This CDR3 is 17 amino acids long. CDR3 protein: CASSVATGGRSYNEQFF. CDR3 nucleotide sequence: TGTGCCAGCAGCGTAGCTACAGGGGGGAGGTCCTACAATGAGCAGTTCTTC.

This clonotype was picked up a small number of times. The V and J genes are TRBV14 and TRBJ2-3; D remains ambiguous. This CDR3 has 16 amino acids. Germline-derived CDR1 and CDR2 are SGHDN and FVKESK. V lost 0 bases and J 1 base, leaving 11 bases between the germline ends. This chain's CDR3 is CASSQDSYLGTDTQYF. CDR3 DNA sequence: TGTGCCAGCAGCCAAGATTCGTATCTAGGCACAGATACGCAGTATTTT.

Regarding this clonotype: Germline is not matched at one junction end, which may reflect a read error. This chain uses TRBV7-2 with TRBJ2-5; TRBD2 agrees at 11 bases. This CDR3 is built from 16 residues. Germline CDR1 reads SGHTA; CDR2 reads FQGNSA. The CDR3 loop is CVSSLVPTSGTYGQYF. CDR3 in DNA: TGTGTCAGCAGCTTAGTTCCGACTAGCGGGACTTACGGGCAGTACTTC.

The chain carries TRBV27 and TRBJ2-7, with D possibly TRBD1 on 6 matching bases. Germline assignment: CDR1 MNHEY and CDR2 SMNVEV (reference sequence). This CDR3 spans 14 amino acids. The V end was cut by 8 bases, the J end by 2 bases, with 16 bases between. The CDR3 sequence: CASHSPDRAYEQYF. CDR3 nucleotides: TGTGCCAGCCACTCGCCGGACAGAGCCTACGAGCAGTACTTC.

The CDR3 coding sequence is TGCAGTGCTAGAGGCCAAGGGACAGGAGCTGGTCTTACGCAGTATTTT. Amino acid sequence: CSARGQGTGAGLTQYF. The V gene is TRBV20-1, the J gene TRBJ2-3; 8 nucleotides match TRBD1. CDR1 and CDR2 (germline): DFQATT, SNEGSKA (reference sequence). CDR3 length: 16 amino acids. V dropped 1 base and J dropped 8; count of bases not matched to a gene: 14.

This clonotype occurred a few times. The CDR3 bases are TGTGCCAGCAGCCCACGACAAGATACGCAGTATTTT. Its protein product is CASSPRQDTQYF. The V and J genes are TRBV6-2 or TRBV6-3 and TRBJ2-3; the D is unclear. Germline assignment: CDR1 MNHEY and CDR2 SVGEGT. This CDR3 comprises 12 residues. V lost 6 bases, J lost 5 bases, and 9 bases lay in between.

The chain is built from TRBV27 and TRBJ1-2; possible D gene TRBD1, 5 bases. The CDR3 is 14 amino acids. V was trimmed by 5 bases and J by 5 bases, leaving 15 bases between them. Germline lookup yields CDR1 MNHEY and CDR2 SMNVEV (reference sequence). The CDR3 coding sequence is TGTGCCAGCAGTCCGAAGATAGGACATTATGGCTACACCTTC. Residues: CASSPKIGHYGYTF.

This clonotype was counted between two and nine times. The chain couples TRBV7-2 to TRBJ2-1; D uncertain. The CDR3 contains 16 residues. Germline CDR1 reads SGHTA; CDR2 reads FQGNSA. Trimming removed 6 bases from V and 0 bases from J, with 15 bases in between. The CDR3 region is CASSPLNPGSYNEQFF. The DNA for the CDR3 is TGTGCCAGCAGTCCCCTTAACCCAGGCTCCTACAATGAGCAGTTCTTC.

The rearrangement joins TRBV2 to TRBJ2-1; D ambiguous. The CDR3 runs to 12 residues. With 6 bases removed from V and 8 bases from J, the gap between germline ends came to 11 bases. Germline V gene lookup returns CDR1 SNHLY and CDR2 FYNNEI. DNA of the CDR3: TGTGCCAGCAGACTAATTGGGGATGAGCAGTTCTTC. It specifies CASRLIGDEQFF.

The chain employs TRBV18 and TRBJ1-6; a possible D gene is TRBD1 (5 bases). The V end was cut by 3 bases, the J end by 4 bases, with 13 bases between. Germline lookup yields CDR1 KGHSH and CDR2 LQKENI. The CDR3 is 16 residues long. The CDR3 is CASSPMQAGYNSPLHF. The CDR3 nucleotides read TGTGCCAGCTCACCCATGCAAGCAGGGTATAATTCACCCCTCCACTTT. The full variable domain, rest sourced from reference TRBV18 and TRBJ1-6, is NAGVMQNPRHLVRRRGQEARLRCSPMKGHSHVYWYRQLPEEGLKFMVYLQKENIIDESGMPKERFSAEFPKEGPSILRIQQVVRGDSAAYFCASSPMQAGYNSPLHFGNGTRLTVT.

This clonotype was picked up a small number of times. V and J are TRBV6-2 or TRBV6-3 and TRBJ1-5; D perhaps matches TRBD1 (5 bases). Germline-derived CDR1 and CDR2 are MNHEY and SVGEGT. The CDR3 runs 16 residues. The ends were cut back, 8 bases at V and 1 base at J, with 18 bases in the middle. CDR3 protein: CASLEASWGSNQPQHF. Written as DNA, the CDR3 is TGTGCCAGCCTAGAGGCCTCATGGGGCAGCAATCAGCCCCAGCATTTT.

The rearrangement links TRBV5-1 to TRBJ2-3; 13 bases align to TRBD2. The germline gives CDR1 SGHRS, CDR2 YFSETQ. The CDR3 has 18 amino acids. V dropped 4 bases and J dropped 6; count of bases not matched to a gene: 14. The CDR3 nucleotides are TGCGCCAGCAGCCCCGGACTAGCGGGAGTGTCTCCCCCTGATACGCAGTATTTT. Residues: CASSPGLAGVSPPDTQYF. The whole variable domain, filled in from reference TRBV5-1 and TRBJ2-3, reads KAGVTQTPRYLIKTRGQQVTLSCSPISGHRSVSWYQQTPGQGLQFLFEYFSETQRNKGNFPGRFSGRQFSNSRSEMNVSTLELGDSALYLCASSPGLAGVSPPDTQYFGPGTRLTVL.

V is TRBV5-6 and J is TRBJ1-2, with 9 positions matching TRBD1. The CDR3 has 14 residues. V lost 1 base, J lost 6 bases, and 4 bases stayed unmatched. Germline CDR1 SGHDT, CDR2 YYEEEE. DNA for the CDR3: TGTGCCAGCAGCTTGAGGGACAGGGCCCATGGCTACACCTTC. Translation: CASSLRDRAHGYTF.

The CDR3 nucleotides are TGTGCCAGCAGCTTACTAGTGAGCGATGAGCAGTTCTTC. Translation: CASSLLVSDEQFF. The chain uses TRBV7-9 and TRBJ2-1; D is ambiguous. Germline-derived CDR1 and CDR2 are SEHNR and FQNEAQ (reference sequence). The CDR3 runs 13 residues. The V end was cut by 2 bases, the J end by 8 bases, with 10 bases between.

The rearrangement links TRBV7-2 to TRBJ1-2; the D gene is possibly TRBD1 (5 bases). The germline V gene has CDR1 SGHTA and CDR2 FQGNSA. CDR3 size: 14 residues. V was clipped by 5 bases and J by 6 bases, with 16 bases between them. CDR3: CASSLGPGFDGYTF. CDR3 DNA: TGTGCCAGCAGCCTAGGGCCAGGGTTCGATGGCTACACCTTC. The full variable domain, with the rest looked up from reference TRBV7-2 and TRBJ1-2, is GAGVSQSPSNKVTEKGKDVELRCDPISGHTALYWYRQSLGQGLEFLIYFQGNSAPDKSGLPSDRFSAERTGGSVSTLTIQRTQQEDSAVYLCASSLGPGFDGYTFGSGTRLTVV.